These 30 T cell receptor beta chains originate from one sample sequenced in a study of CD8+ T cells in alopecia areata. RNA extraction and reverse transcription yielded cDNA as sequencing template. The repertoire was sequenced with immunoSEQ multiplex PCR; TCRdb's copy has only in-frame clones and lacks some. Among over 95,000 clones listed, roughly 41% were seen once. Sample: CD4+ T cells sorted from blood. Source of these receptors: a human donor with alopecia areata.

This clone occurred a few times. The chain is built from TRBV19 and TRBJ2-3, with 8 bases that match TRBD2. V lost 8 bases and J lost 1; bases outside the gene matches: 11. This CDR3 spans 16 amino acids. The germline CDR1 and CDR2 sequences are LNHDA and SQIVND (reference sequence). This chain's CDR3 is CASGVGLAGGTDTQYF. CDR3 bases: TGTGCCAGTGGGGTTGGTCTAGCGGGCGGCACAGATACGCAGTATTTT.

The chain recombines TRBV2 with TRBJ2-3; no clear D. Per the germline V gene, CDR1 is SNHLY and CDR2 is FYNNEI. V lost 4 bases, J lost 6 bases, and 11 bases lay in between. This CDR3 contains 13 residues. In DNA form, the CDR3 reads TGTGCCAGCAGTGTCATGGCTTTGGATACGCAGTATTTT. Its protein is CASSVMALDTQYF.

The chain is built from TRBV5-6 and TRBJ2-7; 8 nucleotides line up with TRBD2. The CDR3 has 16 amino acids. Germline loops: CDR1 SGHDT, CDR2 YYEEEE. Unmatched junction bases numbered 13, after V lost 5 bases and J lost 3 bases. The CDR3 region has the DNA TGTGCCAGCAGTAAATCACCGGGACTAGGAGTCTACGAGCAGTACTTC. This translates into CASSKSPGLGVYEQYF.

The chain has TRBV4-3 and TRBJ1-5; unclear D gene. The CDR3 extends over 14 amino acids. Germline CDR1 is LGHNA and CDR2 is YSLEER. V lost 0 bases and J 1 base, leaving 4 bases between the germline ends. CDR3 in amino acids: CASSQEGSNQPQHF. The CDR3 bases are TGCGCCAGCAGCCAAGAGGGGAGCAATCAGCCCCAGCATTTT.

This clone was seen only a few times. This chain connects TRBV29-1 to TRBJ2-1; D gene unclear. This CDR3 is built from 10 residues. Trimming pared 3 bases from V and 8 bases from J, leaving 5 bases between. CDR1 and CDR2 from the germline V gene are SQVTM and ANQGSEA. The CDR3 spells CSVDVDEQFF. The CDR3 DNA sequence: TGCAGCGTTGACGTCGATGAGCAGTTCTTC.

This chain uses TRBV2 with TRBJ2-1; D unresolved. There are 13 residues in the CDR3. With 8 bases removed from V and 4 bases from J, the gap between germline ends came to 12 bases. CDR1 is SNHLY and CDR2 is FYNNEI in the germline V gene. The DNA of the CDR3 is TGTGCCAGCGATTACTGGGGTTACAATGAGCAGTTCTTC. It specifies CASDYWGYNEQFF.

The rearrangement links TRBV29-1 to TRBJ2-5, with TRBD1 as a possible D gene (7 bases). Per germline, CDR1 SQVTM and CDR2 ANQGSEA. The V end was cut by 7 bases, the J end by 5 bases, with 23 bases between. There are 15 residues in the CDR3. CDR3 sequence (DNA): TGCAGCGCCCACCCACGGCAGGGGGGTATCGAGACCCAGTACTTC. Amino acid sequence: CSAHPRQGGIETQYF.

The chain joins TRBV5-1 to TRBJ2-7; D is possibly TRBD1 (6 bases). The germline V gene encodes CDR1 SGHRS and CDR2 YFSETQ. This CDR3 contains 14 residues. V shed 4 bases and J shed 3 bases, with 14 bases lying between them. The CDR3 loop reads CASSPGGQYYEQYF. CDR3 DNA: TGCGCCAGCAGCCCGGGTGGACAGTACTACGAGCAGTACTTC.

The rearrangement uses TRBV2 and TRBJ2-5; possible D gene TRBD1, 6 bases. With 5 bases removed from V and 5 bases from J, the gap between germline ends came to 18 bases. The CDR3 is 15 residues long. Germline values: CDR1 SNHLY, CDR2 FYNNEI. The CDR3 nucleotides are TGTGCCAGCAGTTTCAACCAGGGGAACAGGGAGACCCAGTACTTC. Its protein product is CASSFNQGNRETQYF.

The chain has TRBV7-2 and TRBJ2-3; tentative D call: TRBD1 (5 bases). The CDR3 has 15 amino acids. CDR1 and CDR2 (germline): SGHTA, FQGNSA. V lost 2 bases and J 1 base, leaving 10 bases between the germline ends. The CDR3 loop reads CASSLRQSGTDTQYF. As DNA, the CDR3 is TGTGCCAGCAGCTTAAGACAGTCAGGCACAGATACGCAGTATTTT.

This clone is labeled as medium-sized. The V gene is TRBV11-2, the J gene TRBJ2-7; D not certain. Trimming shortened V by 5 bases and J by 3 bases, and 17 bases separated the two germline ends. The length of the CDR3 is 15 residues. From germline, CDR1 is SGHAT and CDR2 FQNNGV. CDR3 sequence reads: CASSPYWPGNYEQYF. DNA for the CDR3: TGTGCCAGCAGCCCTTACTGGCCGGGTAACTACGAGCAGTACTTC.

This clone occurred a few times. The gene calls are TRBV25-1 and TRBJ2-3; 8 positions match TRBD2. The CDR3 totals 18 residues. V lost 5 bases and J lost 4; bases outside the gene matches: 17. CDR1 is MGHDK, CDR2 SYGVNS, per germline. The CDR3 DNA reads TGTGCCAGCAGTACTCCTAAGGGGATAGCGGGAATATCAGATACGCAGTATTTT. It is translated as CASSTPKGIAGISDTQYF.

The chain is built from TRBV4-1 and TRBJ2-5; 10 bases agree with TRBD2. From germline, CDR1 is MGHRA and CDR2 YSYEKL. The CDR3 has 15 amino acids. V was clipped by 3 bases and J by 4 bases; unmatched bases: 5. CDR3 amino acids: CASSHLAGVGETQYF. CDR3 coding DNA: TGCGCCAGCAGCCATCTAGCGGGAGTAGGAGAGACCCAGTACTTC.

On this clone itself: The same CDR3 is also encoded by other DNA sequences in this sample. V gene TRBV29-1 combines with J gene TRBJ2-6, with D hard to call. Trimming removed 4 bases at V and 4 bases at J, with 8 bases between. The CDR3 has 13 residues. The germline gives CDR1 SQVTM, CDR2 ANQGSEA. This CDR3 is CSVAGTGANVLTF. In DNA, the CDR3 is TGCAGCGTTGCAGGTACCGGGGCCAACGTCCTGACTTTC.

A few counts support this clone. The V call is TRBV6-4, the J call TRBJ2-4, with a weak D call TRBD2 (6 bases). Germline lookup yields CDR1 MRHNA and CDR2 SNTAGT. The V end was cut by 5 bases, the J end by 8 bases, with 16 bases between. This CDR3 is built from 14 residues. As DNA, the CDR3 is TGTGCCAGCAGTACACGCGCGGGGTTGGACATTCAGTACTTC. It translates to CASSTRAGLDIQYF.

The chain has TRBV29-1 and TRBJ2-1; 13 bases match TRBD2. The ends lost 5 bases at V and 6 bases at J; junction bases unmatched: 4. The CDR3 is 14 amino acids. Germline values: CDR1 SQVTM, CDR2 ANQGSEA. CDR3 region: CSVSLAGGPNEQFF. DNA for the CDR3: TGCAGCGTTTCACTAGCGGGAGGGCCCAATGAGCAGTTCTTC.

The chain employs TRBV20-1 and TRBJ1-1; D is unclear. The V end was cut by 5 bases, the J end by 0 bases, with 4 bases between. Germline assignment: CDR1 DFQATT and CDR2 SNEGSKA (reference sequence). There are 11 residues in the CDR3. The CDR3, as DNA: TGCAGTGCTCAGTTGAACACTGAAGCTTTCTTT. Protein: CSAQLNTEAFF.

V and J are TRBV4-2 and TRBJ2-7; D assignment may be TRBD1 or TRBD2 (5 bases each). V lost 3 bases, J lost 2 bases, and 14 bases lay in between. The CDR3 covers 15 residues. CDR1 and CDR2 (germline): LGHNA, YNFKEQ. This chain's CDR3 is CASSQYRDGAYEQYF. CDR3 nucleotide sequence: TGTGCCAGCAGCCAGTACCGGGACGGAGCCTACGAGCAGTACTTC.

The chain carries TRBV19 and TRBJ2-2; 9 bases align to TRBD2. Germline V gene data show CDR1 as LNHDA and CDR2 as SQIVND (reference sequence). The CDR3 has 16 amino acids. J was trimmed by 4 bases and V by 8 bases; bases with no gene match: 11. The DNA for the CDR3 is TGTGCCAGTCTGGGGGCGGGAGGGCCGAGCACCGGGGAGCTGTTTTTT. Its protein product is CASLGAGGPSTGELFF. The full variable domain, in which reference TRBV19 and TRBJ2-2 provide the parts outside the CDR3, is DGGITQSPKYLFRKEGQNVTLSCEQNLNHDAMYWYRQDPGQGLRLIYYSQIVNDFQKGDIAEGYSVSREKKESFPLTVTSAQKNPTAFYLCASLGAGGPSTGELFFGEGSRLTVL.

Written as DNA, the CDR3 is TGTGCCAGCAGTACACTAGCGGGGGGAGTACAGTACTTC. Translating it yields CASSTLAGGVQYF. This sequence joins TRBV14 and TRBJ2-4; 12 bases agree with TRBD2. This CDR3 has 13 amino acids. With 6 bases clipped from V and 13 bases from J, the junction kept 7 bases outside the gene matches. The germline gives CDR1 SGHDN, CDR2 FVKESK.

This clone was detected only a few times. The V call is TRBV7-3, the J call TRBJ2-5; 11 bases agree with TRBD2. CDR3 length equals 20 residues. The germline V gene has CDR1 SGHTA and CDR2 FQGTGA. V dropped 2 bases and J dropped 1; count of bases not matched to a gene: 15. This chain's CDR3 is CASSLCSRYWGLAAQETQYF. The CDR3 nucleotides read TGTGCCAGCAGCTTATGTTCCCGATATTGGGGACTAGCGGCCCAAGAGACCCAGTACTTC.

The gene calls are TRBV9 and TRBJ2-7; D not resolved. The CDR3 has 14 residues. The V end was cut by 0 bases, the J end by 0 bases, with 7 bases between. The germline V gene has CDR1 SGDLS and CDR2 YYNGEE. CDR3 sequence (DNA): TGTGCCAGCAGCGTAGACGTTTACTCCTACGAGCAGTACTTC. It specifies CASSVDVYSYEQYF.

This clone was detected only a few times. The CDR3 loop reads CSVGTLLNTDTQYF. The CDR3 DNA sequence: TGCAGCGTGGGGACTTTACTGAACACAGATACGCAGTATTTT. V usage is TRBV29-1 and J usage is TRBJ2-3; D is perhaps TRBD2 (6 bases). CDR3 length: 14 amino acids. Trimming cost V 6 bases and J 2 bases, with 15 bases left between them. Germline loops: CDR1 SQVTM, CDR2 ANQGSEA.

This rearrangement joins TRBV30 to TRBJ1-6, with D possibly being TRBD1 (6 bases). The CDR3 has 18 amino acids. Germline assignment: CDR1 GTSNPN and CDR2 SVGIG (reference sequence). Trimming stripped 3 bases from V and 2 bases from J, with 20 bases between. The CDR3: CAWSRWSGDRTYNSPLHF. DNA of the CDR3: TGTGCCTGGAGCCGCTGGTCAGGGGATAGGACCTATAATTCACCCCTCCACTTT.

The chain uses TRBV11-1 and TRBJ2-5; D possibly corresponds to TRBD1 (6 bases). Germline lookup yields CDR1 SGHAT and CDR2 FQDESV (reference sequence). V gave up 5 bases and J gave up 2 bases, with 12 bases separating them. This CDR3 has 14 amino acids. The CDR3 DNA reads TGTGCCAGCAGCCAGGACAGAAGACAAGAGACCCAGTACTTC. It translates to CASSQDRRQETQYF.

The chain recombines TRBV27 with TRBJ1-6, with TRBD1 identical over 9 bases. Germline CDR1 and CDR2: MNHEY and SMNVEV (reference sequence). The CDR3 covers 15 residues. Trimming took 7 bases from V and 7 from J; bases not matched to a gene: 8. The CDR3 sequence: CASNEQGAGNSPLHF. In DNA form, the CDR3 reads TGTGCCAGCAACGAACAGGGGGCCGGGAATTCACCCCTCCACTTT.

This clone showed up just a few times. The chain has TRBV29-1 and TRBJ2-1; D gene ambiguous. Germline values: CDR1 SQVTM, CDR2 ANQGSEA. The V end lost 1 base, the J end lost 3 bases, and 10 bases lay between the germline ends. The CDR3 consists of 14 residues. CDR3 amino acids: CSVEGQASYNEQFF. The DNA of the CDR3 is TGCAGCGTTGAAGGGCAAGCGAGCTACAATGAGCAGTTCTTC.

The V and J genes are TRBV7-2 and TRBJ2-5; TRBD1 aligns across 11 bases. The germline V gene encodes CDR1 SGHTA and CDR2 FQGNSA. V shed 6 bases and J 4 bases; nucleotides not matched to a gene: 7. This CDR3 has 15 residues. The CDR3 DNA is TGTGCCAGCAGGACCGGGACAGGGGGGGGAGAGACCCAGTACTTC. It translates to CASRTGTGGGETQYF.

The chain employs TRBV23-1 and TRBJ1-5; D is possibly TRBD1 (5 bases). TRBV23-1 has ORF status, its function being uncertain. The CDR3 extends over 16 amino acids. The germline V and J ends were trimmed by 3 bases and 3 bases, with 15 bases remaining between them. The CDR3 sequence is CASSHSGTGDNQPQHF. The CDR3 nucleotides read TGCGCCAGCAGTCATTCCGGGACGGGTGACAATCAGCCCCAGCATTTT.

The chain recombines TRBV4-1 with TRBJ2-1; 8 bases line up with TRBD1. V lost 4 bases to trimming and J lost 4 bases; unmatched junction nucleotides: 6. This CDR3 region has 15 residues. In germline, CDR1 is MGHRA, CDR2 YSYEKL. The CDR3 sequence is CASSRQGAGYNEQFF. The CDR3 nucleotides read TGCGCCAGCAGCCGCCAGGGGGCAGGTTACAATGAGCAGTTCTTC.